Sequencing of this T cell receptor (beta chain) was carried out in a study of PD-1 blockade in classical Hodgkin lymphoma (dated by TCRdb to 2020 to 2021). Notes on the research overall: Nivolumab dosing was 3 mg/kg intravenously every 2 weeks, continuing until either disease progression or unacceptable toxicity. The study used TCR beta sequencing and CyTOF to define a peripheral blood immune signature of response to PD-1 blockade in classical Hodgkin lymphoma. Overall results and qualifications from the work: By C4D1, a significant rise was seen in CD4+ TCR diversity but not in CD8+ TCR diversity (p=0.0027 vs p=0.16), and the rise was most apparent among complete responders (p=0.02). Diversity was lower in patients who began nivolumab less than 1 year after ASCT, so these patients were left out of later analyses to avoid confounding by immune reconstitution. Trial patients achieving complete response had baseline diversity similar to newly diagnosed patients, whereas partial responders and progressors had significantly lower diversity. Baseline TCR diversity was reported to be lower in newly diagnosed patients than in healthy donors and to be lower still in relapsed/refractory patients. Only a single clinical trial cohort was studied, and what caused the repertoire differences, possibly disease activity or prior therapy, remained undefined.

Interpreted using the paper, the time point label stands for: cycle 4 day 1 (C4D1), after five to seven weeks of nivolumab. All trial patients had relapsed after autologous stem cell transplantation, with cohorts A, B and C differing in prior brentuximab vedotin exposure. A total of under 70 patients with relapsed/refractory classical Hodgkin lymphoma made up the trial cohort, and each patient's best overall response was complete response, partial response or progressive disease. Single-agent nivolumab was administered to trial patients in the multi-cohort phase II CheckMate 205 trial. An independent review committee assessed best overall response by applying the 2007 International Working Group response criteria. Trial PBMCs were collected immediately before nivolumab initiation (C1D1) and during therapy at cycle 2 day 1 and cycle 4 day 1. Peripheral blood was collected in 8 mL Vacutainer Cell Preparation Tubes, from which PBMCs were isolated by centrifugation and then cryopreserved.

Concerning this clone itself: This clone's antigen is unknown. No qualities accompany the bases; no much larger clone lies one base away.

V is pared back by 4 bases and J by 3 bases, with 3 bases lying between the germline termini. According to the germline V gene (reference sequence), CDR1 reads LNHDA and CDR2 reads SQIVND. There are 11 amino acids in the CDR3, from cysteine to phenylalanine inclusive. Of all the DNA, just the CDR3 is kept, 33 bases in frame from base 1. Genomic DNA was extracted with the Qiagen DNeasy kit from unsorted PBMCs and from negatively selected CD4+ and CD8+ fractions. Using primers that anneal to V and J segments, immunoSEQ multiplex PCR amplified the TCR beta CDR3 regions. Amplification bias was minimized using a synthetic immune receptor repertoire, and residual bias was removed computationally after sequencing. The authors' pipeline ran thus. Custom Python scripts were used to quantify repertoire diversity as the Shannon entropy index. Unsorted, CD4+ and CD8+ repertoires were analyzed separately, except in combined analyses where CD4+ and CD8+ sequences were merged in silico. Clonal expansion was defined as at least a 2-fold frequency increase after treatment relative to C1D1, with a pseudocount of 0.5 for undetected baseline clones. Clones with 0 or 1 copy at C1D1 were classified as singleton clones, and clones with 2 or more copies were classified as non-singleton clones. Clones expanded in unsorted samples were assigned a CD4+, CD8+ or unknown annotation through matching of protein sequences in sorted samples from the same patient. Wilcoxon tests on paired samples were used to test changes in diversity from C1D1 to C4D1. Held by TCRdb, this immuneACCESS table contains in-frame sequences only and omits some clones. Under half of the omission traces to an unresolved V gene where checked; the cause of the rest is unknown. D and trimming were read from the DNA, whereas the V and J calls and clone size are those reported in that table. The sample table records about 61,000 clones; roughly 85% of these occur just once. The top ten clones comprise about 8.1% of the sample.

This TCR derives from a human donor with classical Hodgkin lymphoma. The chain couples TRBV19 to TRBJ1-1, with the D segment identity uncertain. Source: peripheral blood mononuclear cells (PBMCs), taken before the fourth cycle of nivolumab. The base sequence is TGTGCCAGTAGTAAATACACTGAAGCTTTCTTT. Its protein product is CASSKYTEAFF.